This TCR beta chain was captured by sequencing in a study of T cells in Graves' hyperthyroidism and ophthalmopathy. This clonotype was seen more than once but under ten times. Germline assignment: CDR1 MNHEY and CDR2 SVGEGT. Trimming cost V 5 bases and J 4 bases, with 8 bases left between them. The CDR3 has 13 amino acids. RNA transcripts served as the template for amplifying TCR beta CDR3 regions. The TCR CDR3 first-round RT-PCR relied on the HTBI primer set. Each CDR3 protein gets one entry after TCRdb re-called the multiplex PCR reads with MiXCR. This table holds 250,000 to 300,000 distinct CDR3 sequences, 14% to 15% found once.

This TCR came from a woman between 40 and 50 years old with Graves' hyperthyroidism that later progressed to Graves' ophthalmopathy. The sequencing input was blood. The chain joins TRBV6-2 or TRBV6-3 to TRBJ2-2; no clear D. The CDR3 spells CASSLLTTGELFF. The CDR3, as DNA: TGTGCCAGCAGTCTCCTGACCACCGGGGAGCTGTTTTTT.